This T cell receptor beta chain was recovered during a study of T cell repertoires in cytomegalovirus infection (dated by TCRdb to between 2018 and 2021). Study-wide context: Peptide stimulations targeted recently identified HLA-C-restricted CMV epitopes, whose presentation resists viral immunomodulation, together with well-studied HLA-B-restricted epitopes. Donor HLA type was relevant to the analysis, because carriage of CMV infection together with the matching HLA type was indicated by public TCR beta signatures.

Findings and caveats that apply to the study as a whole: In the ex vivo response, HLA-C-restricted CMV-specific TCR beta clonotypes were dominant, and in two of eight donors the single most frequent clonotype came from this HLA-C-restricted group. In both this cohort and an independent roughly 400-donor cohort, the cumulative frequency of public TCR beta family members distinguished carriers of CMV infection plus the relevant HLA type.

The sample's treatment or condition, from its label and the paper: in vitro stimulation with specific CMV peptide epitopes to enrich CMV-specific T cells. Sequencing took place on an Illumina HiSeq 1500. The public reads were run again by TCRdb, first through fastp at Q25 and then through MiXCR, and only productive beta chains were kept. Each CDR3 protein appears once, grouped with its most common genes and DNA. The sample includes about 310,000 distinct CDR3 sequences, with 20% to 30% observed a single time. The ten most abundant clones make up 13% of the sample. This clonotype was observed a handful of times. The antigen this receptor binds is unknown. No base quality values were provided; no much bigger clone lies one nucleotide off. CDR1 is given as MNHEY and CDR2 as SMNVEV, both from the germline V gene (reference sequence). The CDR3 numbers 14 residues from cysteine through phenylalanine. Only the CDR3 DNA stays, 42 bases, in frame from base 1. Relative to germline, V is missing 7 bases and J is missing 5 bases, with 9 bases of the junction outside any gene match.

The receptor's source is a human donor in good health (CMV status not recorded). Some clones in this sample may be carry-over from other donors' samples. The sample here was cultured PBMCs, taken from culture after CMV antigen stimulation. This chain is built from TRBV27 and TRBJ2-7, and TRBD2 matches 9 of the central bases. The nucleotides are TGTGCCAGCACGGGCGGGAGGGCCGGCGACGAGCAGTACTTC. Its protein reads: CASTGGRAGDEQYF.